This paragraph covers one T cell receptor (beta chain) sequence. Its antigen is as yet unknown. This CDR3 region has 16 residues. CDR1 and CDR2 (germline): ENHRY, SYGVKD. V shed 3 bases and J 0 bases; nucleotides not matched to a gene: 8. This record belongs to a study of blood T cells in healthy people across ages. General observations from the study: The study found TCR beta diversity correlated strongly with naive T cell percentage.

Then a second PCR, running roughly 6 to 12 cycles, was carried out with a sample-barcoded 5' primer and a J-beta primer mix. TCRdb re-called the 5' RACE reads through MiXCR, storing one row per CDR3 protein. The table lists 1.5 million to 1.8 million distinct CDR3 sequences, roughly 43% of them singletons, with about 4% in the top ten. Each of the donors had approximately 10 milliliters of peripheral blood drawn into EDTA-treated Vacutainer tubes. The chain links TRBV10-3 to TRBJ2-7; 7 nucleotides match TRBD2. The specimen was blood. The TCR comes from a woman aged 18-29 years in good health. The CDR3 loop reads CAISEGGRGSSYEQYF. The CDR3 coding sequence is TGTGCCATCAGTGAAGGTGGGCGCGGGAGCTCCTACGAGCAGTACTTC.